A single sample gave rise to the 11 T cell receptor beta chains below, sequenced in a study of control samples from healthy donors and cancer patients. The data were produced by immunoSEQ multiplex PCR, yet TCRdb's version contains in-frame clones alone and is incomplete. The sample shows more than 85,000 clones, 88% of them seen only once. Sequenced sample: PBMCs. These TCRs come from a woman aged 55 to 70 with lung cancer.

In this sample, this clone turned up once. The V call is TRBV21-1, the J call TRBJ2-1; the D call TRBD2 from the table was never checked on the DNA. TRBV21-1 is a pseudogene. The CDR3 is made up of 17 amino acids. In DNA, the CDR3 is TGTGCCAGCAGCAAAGACCCGATACTAGAGCTCTACAATGAGCAGTTCTTC. It translates to CASSKDPILELYNEQFF.

V gene TRBV4-2 combines with J gene TRBJ1-4, with D possibly TRBD1 on 5 matching bases. Germline CDR1 LGHNA, CDR2 YNFKEQ. This CDR3 comprises 15 residues. Trimming took off 1 base at V and 4 bases at J, with 10 bases between the two ends. This chain's CDR3 is CASSQAGLGNEKLFF. The DNA of the CDR3 is TGTGCCAGCAGCCAAGCAGGGCTAGGTAATGAAAAACTGTTTTTT.

CDR3: CASSLGQGVRQGEAFF. In nucleotides, the CDR3 is TGCGCCAGCAGCTTGGGTCAGGGGGTCCGCCAAGGTGAAGCTTTCTTT. The chain joins TRBV5-1 to TRBJ1-1, with 7 bases that match TRBD1. The J segment lost 7 bases and the V segment lost 0 bases, leaving 12 bases of the junction unmatched. Germline V lookup: CDR1 SGHRS, CDR2 YFSETQ. The CDR3 runs 16 residues.

This chain links TRBV5-4 with TRBJ2-7; D possibly corresponds to TRBD2 (5 bases). V dropped 5 bases and J dropped 2 bases, with 11 bases sitting between them. The CDR3 has 13 amino acids. Germline V lookup: CDR1 SGHNT, CDR2 YYREEE (reference sequence). The CDR3, as DNA: TGTGCCAGCAGTCGGACTGAAACCTACGAGCAGTACTTC. This encodes CASSRTETYEQYF.

The chain combines TRBV9 with TRBJ2-1; TRBD2 agrees at 8 bases. CDR3 length: 18 amino acids. Germline-derived CDR1 and CDR2 are SGDLS and YYNGEE. Trimming removed 4 bases from V and 4 bases from J; junction bases left unmatched: 16. In DNA form, the CDR3 reads TGTGCCAGCAGCCCCCCGATCGTGGGAGGCGGGGGGTACAATGAGCAGTTCTTC. It specifies CASSPPIVGGGGYNEQFF.

This chain connects TRBV5-1 to TRBJ2-5, with TRBD2 matching 7 bases. Germline CDR1 is SGHRS and CDR2 is YFSETQ. The ends lost 2 bases at V and 0 bases at J; junction bases unmatched: 7. This CDR3 is built from 16 residues. CDR3 residues: CASSLNGGSYQETQYF. For the CDR3, the DNA is TGCGCCAGCAGCTTAAACGGGGGGTCGTACCAAGAGACCCAGTACTTC.

The chain has TRBV6-6 and TRBJ2-7, with TRBD2 matching 12 bases. With 2 bases clipped from V and 7 bases from J, the junction kept 6 bases outside the gene matches. CDR1 and CDR2 (germline): MNHNY, SVGAGI (reference sequence). The CDR3 spans 15 residues. DNA for the CDR3: TGTGCCAGCAGTTACGGGACTAGCGGGCGTAGGGAGCAGTACTTC. It specifies CASSYGTSGRREQYF.

The V gene is TRBV28, the J gene TRBJ1-5; TRBD1 matches 7 bases. CDR1 and CDR2 (germline): MDHEN, SYDVKM. J gave up 4 bases and V 4 bases, and 13 bases lay outside the gene matches. CDR3 length equals 17 residues. The CDR3 nucleotides read TGTGCCAGCAGTTCCAACTACCGACAGGGAGGGAATCAGCCCCAGCATTTT. Protein: CASSSNYRQGGNQPQHF.

V and J are TRBV15 and TRBJ2-3, with TRBD2 matching over 8 bases. Germline CDR1 and CDR2: LNHNV and YYDKDF (reference sequence). The V segment lost 1 base and the J segment 2 bases; nucleotides outside the gene matches: 5. This CDR3 comprises 16 residues. The CDR3 is CATSRVTGGTTDTQYF. The CDR3 DNA follows: TGTGCCACCAGCAGAGTGACGGGGGGGACCACAGATACGCAGTATTTT.

J is TRBJ1-6 and V is TRBV7-9, with D perhaps matching TRBD1 (5 bases). Trimming took 6 bases from V and 7 from J, leaving 10 bases between them. The germline V gene has CDR1 SEHNR and CDR2 FQNEAQ (reference sequence). There are 13 residues in the CDR3. The CDR3 loop is CASREAGNSPLHF. Here the CDR3 DNA reads TGTGCCAGCAGGGAAGCAGGGAATTCACCCCTCCACTTT.

CDR3 amino acids: CASSLGTGTGPYEQYF. The CDR3 nucleotides read TGTGCCAGCAGCTTGGGTACCGGGACAGGGCCCTACGAGCAGTACTTC. The chain is built from TRBV7-2 and TRBJ2-7; 9 bases are shared with TRBD1. Per germline, CDR1 SGHTA and CDR2 FQGNSA. V trimming: 3 bases; J trimming: 2 bases; junction bases outside the gene matches: 8. The CDR3 spans 16 residues.